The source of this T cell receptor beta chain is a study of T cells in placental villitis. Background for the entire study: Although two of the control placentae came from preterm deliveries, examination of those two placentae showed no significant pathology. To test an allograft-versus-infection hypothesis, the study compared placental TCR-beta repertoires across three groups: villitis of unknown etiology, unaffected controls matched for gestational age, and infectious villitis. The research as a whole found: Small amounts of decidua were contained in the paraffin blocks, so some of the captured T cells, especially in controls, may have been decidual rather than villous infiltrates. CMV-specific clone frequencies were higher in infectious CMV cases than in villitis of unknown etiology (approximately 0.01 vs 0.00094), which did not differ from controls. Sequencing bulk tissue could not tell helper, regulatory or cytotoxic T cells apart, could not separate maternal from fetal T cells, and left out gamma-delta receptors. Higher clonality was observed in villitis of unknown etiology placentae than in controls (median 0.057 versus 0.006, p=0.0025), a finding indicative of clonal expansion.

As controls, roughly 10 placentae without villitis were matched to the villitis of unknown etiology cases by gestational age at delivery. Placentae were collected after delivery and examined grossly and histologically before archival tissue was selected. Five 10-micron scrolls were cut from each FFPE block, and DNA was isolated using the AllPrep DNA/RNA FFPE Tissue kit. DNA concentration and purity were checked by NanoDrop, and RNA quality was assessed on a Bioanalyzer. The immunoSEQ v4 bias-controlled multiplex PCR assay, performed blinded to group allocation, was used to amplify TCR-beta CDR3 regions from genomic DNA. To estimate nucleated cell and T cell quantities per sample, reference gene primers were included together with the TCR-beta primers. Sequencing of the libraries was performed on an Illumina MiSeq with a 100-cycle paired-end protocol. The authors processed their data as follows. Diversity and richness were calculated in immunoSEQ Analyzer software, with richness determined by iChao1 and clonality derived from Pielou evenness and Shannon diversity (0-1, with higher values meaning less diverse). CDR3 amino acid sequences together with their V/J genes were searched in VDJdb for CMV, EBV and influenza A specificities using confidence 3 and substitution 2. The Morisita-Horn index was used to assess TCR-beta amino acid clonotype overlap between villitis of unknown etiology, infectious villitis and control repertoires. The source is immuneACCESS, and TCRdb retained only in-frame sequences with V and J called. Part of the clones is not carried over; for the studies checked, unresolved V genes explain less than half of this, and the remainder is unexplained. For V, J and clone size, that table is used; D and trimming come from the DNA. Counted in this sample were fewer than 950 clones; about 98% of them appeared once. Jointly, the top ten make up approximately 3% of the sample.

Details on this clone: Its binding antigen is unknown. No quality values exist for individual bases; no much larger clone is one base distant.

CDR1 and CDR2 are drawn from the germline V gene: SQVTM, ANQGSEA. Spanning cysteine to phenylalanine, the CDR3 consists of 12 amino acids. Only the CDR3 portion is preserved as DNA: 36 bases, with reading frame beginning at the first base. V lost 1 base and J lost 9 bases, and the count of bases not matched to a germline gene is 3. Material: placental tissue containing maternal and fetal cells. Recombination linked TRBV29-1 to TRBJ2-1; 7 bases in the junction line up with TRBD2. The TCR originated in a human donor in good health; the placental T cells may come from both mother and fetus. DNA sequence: TGCAGCGTTGAAGCCCCGGGGGGTGAGCAGTTCTTC. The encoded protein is CSVEAPGGEQFF.